These 8 T cell receptor beta chains came from one sample sequenced in a study of T cell repertoires in cytomegalovirus infection. TCRdb ran MiXCR on the reads and lists one entry per CDR3 protein. Of over 450,000 distinct CDR3 sequences listed, 10% to 12% were seen once; the top ten hold around 9.6%. Sequenced: PBMCs. These TCRs come from a human donor in good health (CMV status not recorded). Some clones in this sample may be carry-over from other donors' samples.

This clonotype occurred a few times. The chain recombines TRBV11-2 with TRBJ1-2; no clear D. Per the germline V gene, CDR1 is SGHAT and CDR2 is FQNNGV. V lost 5 bases and J 5 bases, leaving 12 bases between the germline ends. The CDR3 loop spans 13 amino acids. CDR3 region: CASSATSRYGYTF. As DNA, the CDR3 is TGTGCCAGCAGCGCGACCTCTCGGTATGGCTACACCTTC.

This rearrangement joins TRBV11-2 to TRBJ1-1; D is unresolved. V shed 2 bases and J shed 4 bases, with 8 bases lying between them. The CDR3 covers 13 residues. The germline CDR1 and CDR2 sequences are SGHAT and FQNNGV. CDR3 DNA: TGTGCCAGCAGCTTAATACGGACCACTGAAGCTTTCTTT. As protein: CASSLIRTTEAFF.

This chain connects TRBV5-1 to TRBJ1-6; 7 bases map to TRBD1. The ends lost 5 bases at V and 6 bases at J; junction bases unmatched: 5. The CDR3 has 14 amino acids. In germline, CDR1 is SGHRS, CDR2 YFSETQ. This CDR3 is CASRSGQPNSPLHF. For the CDR3, the DNA is TGCGCCAGCAGGTCGGGACAGCCTAATTCACCCCTCCACTTT.

This clonotype was detected ten times or more. V gene TRBV7-2 combines with J gene TRBJ2-2; D is unclear. The V gene's germline CDR1 is SGHTA and CDR2 FQGNSA. The CDR3 runs 15 residues. Trimming shortened V by 2 bases and J by 2 bases, and 9 bases separated the two germline ends. The CDR3 DNA sequence: TGTGCCAGCAGCTTATGGGGTTATAACACCGGGGAGCTGTTTTTT. This gives the protein CASSLWGYNTGELFF.

This clonotype was observed many times. The rearrangement joins TRBV20-1 to TRBJ2-5; D remains unclear. This CDR3 is 18 amino acids long. CDR1 DFQATT and CDR2 SNEGSKA come from the germline V gene (reference sequence). V was shortened by 6 bases and J by 7 bases, with 33 bases between the two germline ends. The CDR3, as DNA: TGCAGTGCCGAGATGAGGAAGACGTTGATTTCTTGGGTAGGGACCCAGTACTTC. Translation gives CSAEMRKTLISWVGTQYF.

This clonotype was picked up many times. V usage is TRBV12-3 or TRBV12-4 and J usage is TRBJ1-3; D may be TRBD1 (6 bases). This CDR3 has 15 residues. Trimming stripped 4 bases from V and 0 bases from J, with 10 bases between. The CDR3: CASSWGLHSGNTIYF. DNA of the CDR3: TGTGCCAGCAGTTGGGGGCTACACTCTGGAAACACCATATATTTT.

This rearrangement joins TRBV2 to TRBJ2-7, with no clear D. The V gene lost 1 base and the J gene lost 6 bases, with 10 bases spanning the gap. The CDR3 has 13 residues. The germline gives CDR1 SNHLY, CDR2 FYNNEI. This chain's CDR3 is CASSEGAIAEQYF. CDR3 nucleotide sequence: TGTGCCAGCAGTGAAGGGGCCATCGCCGAGCAGTACTTC.

This clonotype was counted many times. This rearrangement joins TRBV7-2 to TRBJ2-7; the D gene is possibly TRBD1 (7 bases). Looked up from germline, CDR1 is SGHTA and CDR2 is FQGNSA. With 4 bases removed from V and 7 bases from J, the gap between germline ends came to 23 bases. The CDR3 sequence is 16 residues long. CDR3 in DNA: TGTGCCAGCAGCTCGCAGGGGGTGCGGGATCGCGCGGAGCAGTACTTC. The encoded protein is CASSSQGVRDRAEQYF.